The 16 T cell receptor beta chains reported below all come from one sample, sequenced in a study of T cell responses to AZD1222 COVID-19 vaccine. Here immunoSEQ multiplex PCR was the method, and the copy in TCRdb shows in-frame clones only, minus some. The table lists some 150,000 clones, around 87% of them singletons. Sample: peripheral blood, taken 28 days after the second AZD1222 dose. These receptors were obtained from an adult who received the AZD1222 COVID-19 vaccine.

The chain employs TRBV7-2 and TRBJ2-7; D unresolved. V was cut by 5 bases and J by 3 bases, with 11 bases left in between. CDR1 SGHTA and CDR2 FQGNSA come from the germline V gene. This CDR3 comprises 13 residues. DNA for the CDR3: TGTGCCAGCAGCCTAGGGCGAGACTACGAGCAGTACTTC. Amino acids: CASSLGRDYEQYF.

V usage is TRBV2 and J usage is TRBJ1-4; 7 nucleotides match TRBD1. CDR3 length: 18 amino acids. Germline V lookup: CDR1 SNHLY, CDR2 FYNNEI. V lost 6 bases, J lost 3 bases, and 16 bases stayed unmatched. CDR3 region: CASSPLVAGGVANEKLFF. As DNA, the CDR3 is TGTGCCAGCAGCCCCCTGGTAGCAGGGGGTGTGGCTAATGAAAAACTGTTTTTT.

The rearrangement links TRBV20-1 to TRBJ2-7; D ambiguous. Germline assignment: CDR1 DFQATT and CDR2 SNEGSKA (reference sequence). The V end lost 3 bases, the J end lost 5 bases, and 8 bases lay between the germline ends. The length of the CDR3 is 11 residues. The CDR3 loop is CSARRQNEQYF. As DNA, the CDR3 is TGCAGTGCTAGGAGGCAGAACGAGCAGTACTTC.

This chain joins TRBV5-5 and TRBJ2-2; D remains unclear. CDR3 length: 16 residues. V lost 6 bases and J 1 base, leaving 16 bases between the germline ends. In germline, CDR1 is SGHKS, CDR2 YYEKEE (reference sequence). This CDR3 reads CASTPGWVLNTGELFF. The CDR3 coding sequence is TGTGCCAGCACCCCGGGTTGGGTCCTGAACACCGGGGAGCTGTTTTTT.

V and J are TRBV30 and TRBJ1-2; perhaps TRBD1 as D (5 bases). This CDR3 spans 14 amino acids. In germline, CDR1 is GTSNPN, CDR2 SVGIG (reference sequence). V shed 5 bases and J shed 4 bases, with 17 bases lying between them. Here the CDR3 reads CAWSPGSGTYGYTF. In nucleotides, the CDR3 is TGTGCCTGGTCCCCAGGGTCGGGGACCTATGGCTACACCTTC.

The chain joins TRBV19 to TRBJ1-2; no definite D call. The V end was cut by 0 bases, the J end by 4 bases, with 6 bases between. There are 13 residues in the CDR3. CDR1 LNHDA and CDR2 SQIVND come from the germline V gene (reference sequence). The CDR3 sequence: CASSIEAGYGYTF. CDR3 DNA: TGTGCCAGTAGTATAGAGGCGGGCTATGGCTACACCTTC. Full variable domain (outside the CDR3, taken from reference TRBV19 and TRBJ1-2): DGGITQSPKYLFRKEGQNVTLSCEQNLNHDAMYWYRQDPGQGLRLIYYSQIVNDFQKGDIAEGYSVSREKKESFPLTVTSAQKNPTAFYLCASSIEAGYGYTFGSGTRLTVV.

This clone was picked up one time. The chain joins TRBV9 to TRBJ1-3; D unclear. CDR1 is SGDLS and CDR2 is YYNGEE in the germline V gene. This CDR3 has 14 residues. V was shortened by 6 bases and J by 1 base, with 11 bases between the two germline ends. The CDR3 spells CASNSGSSGNTIYF. The CDR3 nucleotides are TGTGCCAGCAACTCGGGCAGTTCTGGAAACACCATATATTTT.

V is TRBV5-8 and J is TRBJ2-1; possibly TRBD1 for D (6 bases). Germline CDR1 and CDR2: SGHTS and YDEGEE. Trimming shortened V by 1 base and J by 5 bases, and 13 bases separated the two germline ends. The length of the CDR3 is 15 residues. CDR3 in DNA: TGTGCCAGCAGCTTGTTTCTGGGGGCACACAATGAGCAGTTCTTC. Translation gives CASSLFLGAHNEQFF.

V gene TRBV7-8 combines with J gene TRBJ2-7; TRBD1 might be the D (5 bases). Trimming took off 5 bases at V and 5 bases at J, with 16 bases between the two ends. This CDR3 has 14 residues. Looked up from germline, CDR1 is SGHVS and CDR2 is FQNEAQ. In DNA, the CDR3 is TGTGCCAGCAGCCTAAACAGGCAATCAAACGAGCAGTACTTC. This translates into CASSLNRQSNEQYF.

The rearrangement uses TRBV6-4 and TRBJ2-3; TRBD2 aligns across 8 bases. Germline CDR1 reads MRHNA; CDR2 reads SNTAGT. V lost 4 bases and J lost 4; bases outside the gene matches: 4. The CDR3 length is 14 residues. This CDR3 reads CASSVLADPDTQYF. CDR3 nucleotides: TGTGCCAGCAGTGTACTAGCGGATCCAGATACGCAGTATTTT.

V gene TRBV30 combines with J gene TRBJ2-3; TRBD1 matches at 8 bases. CDR3 length: 16 amino acids. Germline V gives CDR1 GTSNPN, CDR2 SVGIG (reference sequence). Trimming cost V 2 bases and J 3 bases; bases outside gene matches: 10. The CDR3 DNA is TGTGCCTGGAGTCCCCCAGACAGGGGATCAACAGATACGCAGTATTTT. Amino acids: CAWSPPDRGSTDTQYF.

The chain carries TRBV7-3 and TRBJ1-3; 7 nucleotides line up with TRBD1. Losses at the gene ends were 2 bases for V and 8 bases for J; bases not matched to a gene: 6. The CDR3 has 14 residues. Looked up from germline, CDR1 is SGHTA and CDR2 is FQGTGA. As DNA, the CDR3 is TGTGCCAGCAGCTTAGTAGGGGGCGCGGACACCATATATTTT. It translates to CASSLVGGADTIYF.

V and J are TRBV5-6 and TRBJ2-2, with D unresolved. Germline CDR1 is SGHDT and CDR2 is YYEEEE. V lost 1 base to trimming and J lost 12 bases, with 13 bases between them. The CDR3 runs 13 residues. CDR3 amino acids: CASSLSRTPKLFF. CDR3 nucleotide sequence: TGTGCCAGCAGCTTGAGTCGAACACCCAAGCTGTTTTTT.

The chain recombines TRBV9 with TRBJ1-3; a possible D gene is TRBD1 (6 bases). CDR1 and CDR2 from the germline V gene are SGDLS and YYNGEE. The V end was cut by 3 bases, the J end by 1 base, with 11 bases between. This CDR3 has 15 residues. The CDR3, as DNA: TGTGCCAGCAGCGAGCGGGACATTTCTGGAAACACCATATATTTT. Translating it yields CASSERDISGNTIYF.

The chain links TRBV5-1 to TRBJ2-5; D not certain. Deletions cut 0 bases from V and 7 bases from J, with 10 bases between. The CDR3 is 13 residues long. Germline V CDR1 and CDR2: SGHRS, YFSETQ. The CDR3 loop reads CASSLERQRTQYF. The CDR3 nucleotides read TGCGCCAGCAGCTTGGAGAGACAAAGGACCCAGTACTTC.

The rearrangement joins TRBV19 to TRBJ2-7; D gene ambiguous. The CDR3 has 14 amino acids. Trimming stripped 4 bases from V and 10 bases from J, with 20 bases between. Germline CDR1 LNHDA, CDR2 SQIVND (reference sequence). CDR3 protein: CASSNVAVPNLQYF. In DNA form, the CDR3 reads TGTGCCAGTAGTAACGTAGCCGTACCCAACCTTCAGTACTTC.